The T cell receptor (beta chain) described here comes from a study of blood T cell repertoires in COVID-19. Looking at the study overall: The United States, Italy and Spain were the sources of the acute and convalescent COVID-19 samples. The cDNA or gDNA used as material had been derived from T cells, B-cell-depleted T cells, or PBMCs.

TCRdb keeps only in-frame clones here, not all; method: immunoSEQ multiplex PCR. The sample holds some 160,000 clones, approximately 91% seen once. CDR1 and CDR2 (germline): SGHDT, YYEEEE. V lost 1 base and J 1 base, leaving 11 bases between the germline ends. CDR3 length equals 15 residues. This chain uses TRBV5-6 with TRBJ1-1; D is unclear. The clonotype originates from a man in his late teens or twenties with COVID-19, enrolled during active disease. The sample comprised peripheral blood. The DNA of the CDR3 is TGTGCCAGCAGCTTGAAGGAGGTGCAGAACACTGAAGCTTTCTTT. Its protein is CASSLKEVQNTEAFF.